This is a list of T cell receptor beta chains from one sample in a study of radiation and T cells in renal cell carcinoma. The assay was immunoSEQ multiplex PCR, and TCRdb's table has in-frame clones only and misses some. Of approximately 120,000 clones listed, around 85% were seen once; the top ten hold 5% to 6.5%. The specimen was blood, collected from a patient whose treatment included radiotherapy and nephrectomy. Source of these receptors: a man aged 50 to 60 with renal cell carcinoma. CDR3s include the opening cysteine and the closing phenylalanine or tryptophan. Each record gives: D gene, V gene, J gene, clone size, CDR3 DNA, CDR3 protein. D genes are given only for firm matches. The size entry is marked missing in some rows and otherwise reads once, few, many or a size class.

D: NA
V: TRBV7-9
J: TRBJ1-6
size: NA
DNA: TGTGCCAGCAGCTTCGATCCTAATTCACCCCTCCACTTT
CDR3: CASSFDPNSPLHF

D: TRBD2
V: TRBV6-1
J: TRBJ2-7
size: many
DNA: TGTGCCCTGGGGGATAGCGGGGATACCTACGAGCAGTACTTC
CDR3: CALGDSGDTYEQYF

D: TRBD1
V: TRBV5-1
J: TRBJ2-5
size: NA
DNA: TGCGCCAGCAGCCCACCCCCACAGGGGTTTAACCAAGAGACCCAGTACTTC
CDR3: CASSPPPQGFNQETQYF

D: NA
V: TRBV9
J: TRBJ1-1
size: NA
DNA: TGTGCCAGCAGCGTAACAGGCGCGAACACTGAAGCTTTCTTT
CDR3: CASSVTGANTEAFF

D: NA
V: TRBV2
J: TRBJ1-4
size: NA
DNA: TGTGCCAGCAGTGACGAACAGATAATGAATGAAAAACTGTTTTTT
CDR3: CASSDEQIMNEKLFF

D: NA
V: TRBV25-1
J: TRBJ2-5
size: NA
DNA: TGTGCCAGCAGTGAATATGGGGGCAGGGGAGAAGGGGGAGAGACCCAGTACTTC
CDR3: CASSEYGGRGEGGETQYF

D: NA
V: TRBV2
J: TRBJ1-2
size: NA
DNA: TGTGCCAGCACTGGTTCTACTTACTATGGCTACACCTTC
CDR3: CASTGSTYYGYTF

D: NA
V: TRBV4-1
J: TRBJ1-2
size: NA
DNA: TGCGCCAGCAGCCAACGGGCAGGGGTGGTCTATGGCTACACCTTC
CDR3: CASSQRAGVVYGYTF

D: TRBD1
V: TRBV10-3
J: TRBJ2-7
size: NA
DNA: TGTGCCATCAGTGACGTCCCCCCTGACAGGGGCTACGAGCAGTACTTC
CDR3: CAISDVPPDRGYEQYF

D: TRBD1
V: TRBV5-1
J: TRBJ2-5
size: NA
DNA: TGCGCCAGCAGCCGGGACAGGGAACGTCAGACCCAGTACTTC
CDR3: CASSRDRERQTQYF

D: TRBD2
V: TRBV29-1
J: TRBJ2-3
size: NA
DNA: TGCAGCGGACGGGAGGGTGAAGGCACAGATACGCAGTATTTT
CDR3: CSGREGEGTDTQYF

D: TRBD2
V: TRBV18
J: TRBJ2-1
size: NA
DNA: TGTGCCAGCTCACCACGGCCTAGCGGGCCTCCCTACAATGAGCAGTTCTTC
CDR3: CASSPRPSGPPYNEQFF

D: NA
V: TRBV6-5
J: TRBJ1-4
size: NA
DNA: TGTGCCAGCAGTTACTCGGGGGGGAGGGTTGAAAAACTGTTTTTT
CDR3: CASSYSGGRVEKLFF

D: NA
V: TRBV7-6
J: TRBJ2-1
size: few
DNA: TGTGCCAGCAGCTTAATGACCGGGCGGAACTACAATGAGCAGTTCTTC
CDR3: CASSLMTGRNYNEQFF

D: NA
V: TRBV5-8
J: TRBJ2-2
size: few
DNA: TGTGCCAGCAGCTTGGTTCCGAACACCGGGGAGCTGTTTTTT
CDR3: CASSLVPNTGELFF

D: NA
V: TRBV19
J: TRBJ1-2
size: NA
DNA: TGTGCCAGTAGTGGACAGACCTATGGCTACACCTTC
CDR3: CASSGQTYGYTF

D: TRBD2
V: TRBV29-1
J: TRBJ2-7
size: NA
DNA: TGCAGCGTTGAAAGGACTAGCGGGGGTTCCTACGAGCAGTACTTC
CDR3: CSVERTSGGSYEQYF

D: NA
V: TRBV5-1
J: TRBJ2-7
size: NA
DNA: TGCGCCAGCAGCTTTGTGGTTGAGGCCTACGAGCAGTACTTC
CDR3: CASSFVVEAYEQYF

D: TRBD1
V: TRBV6-6
J: TRBJ1-1
size: NA
DNA: TGTGCCAGCAGGGAGGGGGCCTTAACTAACACTGAAGCTTTCTTT
CDR3: CASREGALTNTEAFF

D: NA
V: TRBV7-9
J: TRBJ2-7
size: NA
DNA: TGTGCCAGCAGCTCAACGCCCTGGGACTCCTCCTACGAGCAGTACTTC
CDR3: CASSSTPWDSSYEQYF

D: NA
V: TRBV7-2
J: TRBJ2-7
size: NA
DNA: TGTGCCAGCAGCTTAGGGACAACTTCCACCTACGAGCAGTACTTC
CDR3: CASSLGTTSTYEQYF

D: NA
V: TRBV21-1
J: TRBJ1-1
size: NA
DNA: TGTGCCACCCGAGGGCCGAACACTGAAGCTTTCTTT
CDR3: CATRGPNTEAFF

D: TRBD1
V: TRBV5-4
J: TRBJ1-2
size: NA
DNA: TGTGCCAGCAGCTTGACGACAGGGGGCGTTTATGGCTACACCTTC
CDR3: CASSLTTGGVYGYTF

D: NA
V: TRBV4-2
J: TRBJ2-7
size: NA
DNA: TGTGCCAGCAGCCAAGAGGTCGGCCTCGAGCAGTACTTC
CDR3: CASSQEVGLEQYF

D: NA
V: TRBV9
J: TRBJ2-7
size: NA
DNA: TGTGCCAGCAACGAGGGGGTCCCCTTGGAAGAGCAGTACTTC
CDR3: CASNEGVPLEEQYF

D: NA
V: TRBV19
J: TRBJ2-7
size: NA
DNA: TGTGCCAGTGGCGAGGGACGGCGGGGCGAGCAGTACTTC
CDR3: CASGEGRRGEQYF

D: NA
V: TRBV5-1
J: TRBJ2-5
size: NA
DNA: TGCGCCAGCAGCTTCGGAGGACGAGGGGCCGAAGAGACCCAGTACTTC
CDR3: CASSFGGRGAEETQYF

D: NA
V: TRBV10-3
J: TRBJ2-5
size: once
DNA: TGTGCCACCAGTGAGACGGTGGGGGCAAAGACCCAGTACTTC
CDR3: CATSETVGAKTQYF

D: NA
V: TRBV18
J: TRBJ2-3
size: NA
DNA: TGTGCCAGCTCACCAACGGCGGGATACACAGATACGCAGTATTTT
CDR3: CASSPTAGYTDTQYF

D: NA
V: TRBV4-2
J: TRBJ2-7
size: NA
DNA: TGTGCCAGCAGCCAACTTGACCGTTACGAGCAGTACTTC
CDR3: CASSQLDRYEQYF

D: TRBD1
V: TRBV4-1
J: TRBJ1-4
size: few
DNA: TGCGCCAGCAGCCAAGGGGTAAGGGGACAGGAGAGTGAAAAACTGTTTTTT
CDR3: CASSQGVRGQESEKLFF

D: NA
V: TRBV27
J: TRBJ1-2
size: NA
DNA: TGTGCCAGCAGTCTCTCCAGGGAAAACTATGGCTACACCTTC
CDR3: CASSLSRENYGYTF

D: NA
V: TRBV6-5
J: TRBJ1-6
size: NA
DNA: TGTGCCAGCAGACCAATACAAATGTATAATTCACCCCTCCACTTT
CDR3: CASRPIQMYNSPLHF

D: TRBD1
V: TRBV7-2
J: TRBJ1-2
size: NA
DNA: TGTGCCAGCAGCTACGACCGGGACAGGTCCTATGGCTACACCTTC
CDR3: CASSYDRDRSYGYTF

D: NA
V: TRBV9
J: TRBJ2-5
size: NA
DNA: TGTGCCAGCAGCGTAGGGATCTCGGTAGGGGAGACCCAGTACTTC
CDR3: CASSVGISVGETQYF

D: NA
V: TRBV30
J: TRBJ1-2
size: once
DNA: TGTGCCTGGAGTGTAAGCCGGGACCCAGGGGGCTACACCTTC
CDR3: CAWSVSRDPGGYTF

D: TRBD2
V: TRBV7-9
J: TRBJ2-7
size: NA
DNA: TGTGCCAGCAGCTTAGAGGGGACTAGATACGAGCAGTACTTC
CDR3: CASSLEGTRYEQYF

D: TRBD2
V: TRBV6-1
J: TRBJ2-1
size: NA
DNA: TGTGCCAGCAGTGCCACGACTAGCGGGGGGGACAATGAGCAGTTCTTC
CDR3: CASSATTSGGDNEQFF

D: NA
V: TRBV5-8
J: TRBJ1-4
size: NA
DNA: TGTGCCAGCAGCTTGGGGTCGAGGGGCCTCGAAAAACTGTTTTTT
CDR3: CASSLGSRGLEKLFF

D: NA
V: TRBV19
J: TRBJ2-2
size: NA
DNA: TGTGCCAGTAATGACAAGGCGAACACCGGGGAGCTGTTTTTT
CDR3: CASNDKANTGELFF

D: TRBD2
V: TRBV5-4
J: TRBJ2-1
size: NA
DNA: TGTGCCAGCAGTCCCGGGACTAGCGATTACAATGAGCAGTTCTTC
CDR3: CASSPGTSDYNEQFF

D: NA
V: TRBV21-1
J: TRBJ2-7
size: NA
DNA: TGTGCCAGCAGCAAGGGGCGCGGGAGTATCTACGAGCAGTACTTC
CDR3: CASSKGRGSIYEQYF

D: NA
V: TRBV7-9
J: TRBJ1-5
size: NA
DNA: TGTGCCAGCAGCTTCGCAGGGTCGGGTCAGCCCCAGCATTTT
CDR3: CASSFAGSGQPQHF

D: NA
V: TRBV2
J: TRBJ2-4
size: NA
DNA: TGTGCCAGCAGTGAATCCGTAGCCAAAAACATTCAGTACTTC
CDR3: CASSESVAKNIQYF

D: TRBD2
V: TRBV30
J: TRBJ2-5
size: NA
DNA: TGTGCCTGGTGCCCGATCCCACTAGCGAGGACCCAGTACTTC
CDR3: CAWCPIPLARTQYF

D: TRBD1
V: TRBV5-4
J: TRBJ1-4
size: NA
DNA: TGTGCCAGCAGTCCCGGGACAGGGAATGAAAAACTGTTTTTT
CDR3: CASSPGTGNEKLFF

D: NA
V: TRBV21-1
J: TRBJ1-3
size: NA
DNA: TGTGCCAGCTTCGACAGCTCTGGAAACACCATATATTTT
CDR3: CASFDSSGNTIYF

D: NA
V: TRBV9
J: TRBJ2-3
size: NA
DNA: TGTGCCAGCAGCTTTACCGGGACCCGGGGAGATACGCAGTATTTT
CDR3: CASSFTGTRGDTQYF

D: NA
V: TRBV7-2
J: TRBJ1-1
size: NA
DNA: TGTGCCAGCAGCCCCACGCCAGGGGTGTGGGGAGCTTTCTTT
CDR3: CASSPTPGVWGAFF

D: TRBD2
V: TRBV2
J: TRBJ2-7
size: NA
DNA: TGTGCCACCGGGGCGGGGGGCTACGAGCAGTACTTC
CDR3: CATGAGGYEQYF

D: TRBD1
V: TRBV5-4
J: TRBJ1-2
size: NA
DNA: TGTGCCAGCAGGTCTAACAGGGGGCAATATGGCTACACCTTC
CDR3: CASRSNRGQYGYTF

D: NA
V: TRBV19
J: TRBJ2-1
size: NA
DNA: TGTGCCAGTAGTATTAGCAGGGAACATGAGCAGTTCTTC
CDR3: CASSISREHEQFF

D: NA
V: TRBV7-9
J: TRBJ1-2
size: NA
DNA: TGTGCCGGGGACGGTTCTGATGGCTACACCTTC
CDR3: CAGDGSDGYTF

D: NA
V: TRBV7-9
J: TRBJ2-7
size: NA
DNA: TGTGCCAGCAGCTTAGGCAGGTCCTCCTACGAGCAGTACTTC
CDR3: CASSLGRSSYEQYF

D: TRBD2
V: TRBV29-1
J: TRBJ2-5
size: NA
DNA: TGCACCGTCCGGGAGGGGGGGCCGAGAGAGACCCAGTACTTC
CDR3: CTVREGGPRETQYF

D: NA
V: TRBV5-1
J: TRBJ1-1
size: NA
DNA: TGCGCCAGCAGCGGCGGATCGGTGAACACTGAAGCTTTCTTT
CDR3: CASSGGSVNTEAFF

D: NA
V: TRBV11-2
J: TRBJ2-7
size: NA
DNA: TGTGCCAGCAGCTTAGGACTGGCTGACTACGAGCAGTACTTC
CDR3: CASSLGLADYEQYF

D: NA
V: TRBV2
J: TRBJ1-5
size: NA
DNA: TGTGCCAGCAGTGAATTTGTCCAAAGCAATCAGCCCCAGCATTTT
CDR3: CASSEFVQSNQPQHF

D: NA
V: TRBV6-5
J: TRBJ1-4
size: NA
DNA: TGTGCCGGAGATGCAGGGTCTAATGAAAAACTGTTTTTT
CDR3: CAGDAGSNEKLFF

D: TRBD1
V: TRBV27
J: TRBJ2-7
size: many
DNA: TGTGCCAGCAGTTTAGAAACCGGGACAGGAGCCTACGAGCAGTACTTC
CDR3: CASSLETGTGAYEQYF